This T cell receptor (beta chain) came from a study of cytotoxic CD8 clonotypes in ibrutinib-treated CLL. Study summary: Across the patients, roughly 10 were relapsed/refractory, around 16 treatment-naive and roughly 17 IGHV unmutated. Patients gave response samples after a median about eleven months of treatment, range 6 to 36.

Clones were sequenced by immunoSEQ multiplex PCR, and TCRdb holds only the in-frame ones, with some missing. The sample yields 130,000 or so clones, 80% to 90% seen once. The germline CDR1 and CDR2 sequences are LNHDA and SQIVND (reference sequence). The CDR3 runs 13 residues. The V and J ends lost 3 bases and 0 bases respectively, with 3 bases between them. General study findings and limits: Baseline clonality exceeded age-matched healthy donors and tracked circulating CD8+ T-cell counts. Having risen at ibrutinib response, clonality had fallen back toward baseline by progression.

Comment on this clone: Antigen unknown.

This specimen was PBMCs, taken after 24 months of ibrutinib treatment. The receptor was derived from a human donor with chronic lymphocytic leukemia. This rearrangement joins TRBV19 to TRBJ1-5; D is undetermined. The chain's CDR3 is CASSMGSNQPQHF. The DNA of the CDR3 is TGTGCCAGTAGTATGGGTAGCAATCAGCCCCAGCATTTT.